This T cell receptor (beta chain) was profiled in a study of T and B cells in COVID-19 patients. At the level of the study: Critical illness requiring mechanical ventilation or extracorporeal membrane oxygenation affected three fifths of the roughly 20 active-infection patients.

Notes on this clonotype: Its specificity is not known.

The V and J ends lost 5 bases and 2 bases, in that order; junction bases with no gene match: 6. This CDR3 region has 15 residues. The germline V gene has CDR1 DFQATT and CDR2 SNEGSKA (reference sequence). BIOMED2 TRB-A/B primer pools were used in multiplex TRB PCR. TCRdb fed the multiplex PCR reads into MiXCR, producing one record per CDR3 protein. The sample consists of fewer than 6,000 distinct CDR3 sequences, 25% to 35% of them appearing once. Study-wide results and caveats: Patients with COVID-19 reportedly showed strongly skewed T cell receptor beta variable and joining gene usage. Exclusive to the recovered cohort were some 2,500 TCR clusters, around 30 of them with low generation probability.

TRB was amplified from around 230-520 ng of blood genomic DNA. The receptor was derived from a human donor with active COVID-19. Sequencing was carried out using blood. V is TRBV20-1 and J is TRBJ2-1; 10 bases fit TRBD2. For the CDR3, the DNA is TGCAGTGCTTCTACCGGGACTAGCGCCTACAATGAGCAGTTCTTC. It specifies CSASTGTSAYNEQFF.